This T cell receptor beta chain was recorded in a study of blood T cells in healthy people across ages. Study outcomes and limitations: Naive CD4+ cell counts and diversity both ran higher in long-lived than in aged donors.

To note about this clonotype: The antigen remains undetermined.

Germline V gene lookup returns CDR1 SGHKS and CDR2 YYEKEE (reference sequence). V was pared by 2 bases and J by 2 bases, with 3 bases of the junction left unmatched. The CDR3 spans 15 residues. The second PCR ran about 6 to 12 cycles with a sample-barcoded 5' primer and J-beta primers. TCRdb reprocessed the 5' RACE reads with MiXCR, giving one entry per CDR3 protein. The table lists about 1,000,000 distinct CDR3 sequences, 45% of them singletons. The sample comprised blood. The genes are TRBV5-5 and TRBJ2-1, with 8 bases that match TRBD2. The receptor comes from a woman aged 55-75 years in good health. CDR3 in DNA: TGTGCCAGCAGCTTTTCAGCGGGAGCCTACAATGAGCAGTTCTTC. Translation: CASSFSAGAYNEQFF.